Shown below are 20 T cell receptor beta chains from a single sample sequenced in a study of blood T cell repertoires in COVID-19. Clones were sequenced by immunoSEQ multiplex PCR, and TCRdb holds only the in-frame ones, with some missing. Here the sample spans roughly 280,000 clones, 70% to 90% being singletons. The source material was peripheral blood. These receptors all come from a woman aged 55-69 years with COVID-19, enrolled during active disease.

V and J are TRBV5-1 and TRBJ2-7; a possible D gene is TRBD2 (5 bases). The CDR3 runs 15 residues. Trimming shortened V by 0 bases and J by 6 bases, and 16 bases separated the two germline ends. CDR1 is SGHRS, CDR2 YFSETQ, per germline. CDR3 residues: CASSLGGGASREQYF. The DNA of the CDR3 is TGCGCCAGCAGCTTGGGAGGAGGCGCGTCCCGCGAGCAGTACTTC.

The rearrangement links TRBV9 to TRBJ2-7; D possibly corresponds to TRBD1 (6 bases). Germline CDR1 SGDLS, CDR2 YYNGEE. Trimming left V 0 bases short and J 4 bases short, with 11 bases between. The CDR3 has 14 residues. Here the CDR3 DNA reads TGTGCCAGCAGCGTAGGGGGCAGGGGATACGAGCAGTACTTC. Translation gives CASSVGGRGYEQYF.

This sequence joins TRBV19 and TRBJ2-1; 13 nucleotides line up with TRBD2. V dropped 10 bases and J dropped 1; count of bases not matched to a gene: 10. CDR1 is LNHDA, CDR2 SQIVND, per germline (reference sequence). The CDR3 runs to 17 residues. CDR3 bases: TGTGCCATCGGGACTAGCGGGAATCTGGCGTCCTACAATGAGCAGTTCTTC. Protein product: CAIGTSGNLASYNEQFF.

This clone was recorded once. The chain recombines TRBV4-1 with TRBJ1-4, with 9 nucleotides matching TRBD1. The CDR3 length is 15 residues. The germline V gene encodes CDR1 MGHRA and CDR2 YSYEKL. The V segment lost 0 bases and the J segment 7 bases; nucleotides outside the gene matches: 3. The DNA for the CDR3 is TGCGCCAGCAGCCAAGAACAGGGGGCCGGTGAAAAACTGTTTTTT. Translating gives CASSQEQGAGEKLFF.

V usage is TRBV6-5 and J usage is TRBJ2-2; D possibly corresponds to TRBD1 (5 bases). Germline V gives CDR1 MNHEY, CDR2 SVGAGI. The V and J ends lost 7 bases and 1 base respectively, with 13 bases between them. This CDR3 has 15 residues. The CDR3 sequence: CASTQGPWNTGELFF. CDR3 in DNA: TGTGCCAGCACGCAGGGTCCGTGGAACACCGGGGAGCTGTTTTTT.

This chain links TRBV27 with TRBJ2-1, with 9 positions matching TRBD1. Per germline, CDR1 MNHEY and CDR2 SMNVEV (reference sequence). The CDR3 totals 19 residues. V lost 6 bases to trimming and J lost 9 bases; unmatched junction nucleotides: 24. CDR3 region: CASSAKTGGFSGARGEQFF. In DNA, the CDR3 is TGTGCCAGCAGCGCGAAGACAGGGGGGTTCAGCGGAGCGCGTGGTGAGCAGTTCTTC.

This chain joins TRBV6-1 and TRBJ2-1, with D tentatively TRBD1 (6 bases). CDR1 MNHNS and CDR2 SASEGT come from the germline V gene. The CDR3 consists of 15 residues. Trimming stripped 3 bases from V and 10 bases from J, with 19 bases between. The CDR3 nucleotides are TGTGCCAGCAGTGATCGTGGGGGCGCAGGAAACGAGCAGTTCTTC. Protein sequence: CASSDRGGAGNEQFF.

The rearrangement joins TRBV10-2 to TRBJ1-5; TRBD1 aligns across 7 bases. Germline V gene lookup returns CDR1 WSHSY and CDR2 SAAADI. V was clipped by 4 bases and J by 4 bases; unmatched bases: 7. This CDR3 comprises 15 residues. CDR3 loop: CASSVAGGGNQPQHF. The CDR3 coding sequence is TGCGCCAGCAGTGTTGCAGGGGGAGGAAATCAGCCCCAGCATTTT.

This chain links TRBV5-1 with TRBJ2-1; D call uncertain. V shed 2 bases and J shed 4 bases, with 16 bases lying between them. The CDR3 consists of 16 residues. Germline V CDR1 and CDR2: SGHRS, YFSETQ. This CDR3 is CASSFLRLSQYNEQFF. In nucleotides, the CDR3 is TGCGCCAGCAGCTTTCTCCGCCTGAGCCAATACAATGAGCAGTTCTTC. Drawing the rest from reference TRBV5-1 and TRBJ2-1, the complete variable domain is KAGVTQTPRYLIKTRGQQVTLSCSPISGHRSVSWYQQTPGQGLQFLFEYFSETQRNKGNFPGRFSGRQFSNSRSEMNVSTLELGDSALYLCASSFLRLSQYNEQFFGPGTRLTVL.

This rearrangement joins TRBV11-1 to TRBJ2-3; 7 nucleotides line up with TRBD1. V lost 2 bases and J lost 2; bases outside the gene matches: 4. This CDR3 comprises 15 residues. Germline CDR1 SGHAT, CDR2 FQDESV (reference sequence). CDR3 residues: CASSLSGQHTDTQYF. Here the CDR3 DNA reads TGTGCCAGCAGCTTATCGGGACAGCACACAGATACGCAGTATTTT.

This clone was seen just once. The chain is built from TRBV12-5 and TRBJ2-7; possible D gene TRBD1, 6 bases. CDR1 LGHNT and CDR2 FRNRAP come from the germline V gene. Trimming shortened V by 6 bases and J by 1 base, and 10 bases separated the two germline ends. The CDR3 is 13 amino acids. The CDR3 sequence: CASGLGTSYEQYF. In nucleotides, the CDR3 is TGTGCTAGTGGCCTGGGGACATCCTACGAGCAGTACTTC.

The DNA of the CDR3 is TGCGCCAGCAGCTTGGCCGAAGGGGGATCAGAGTTTCGAGCTGGAAACACCATATATTTT. As protein: CASSLAEGGSEFRAGNTIYF. J is TRBJ1-3 and V is TRBV5-1; perhaps TRBD1 as D (6 bases). The CDR3 runs to 20 residues. V lost 0 bases and J 2 bases, leaving 24 bases between the germline ends. Germline loops: CDR1 SGHRS, CDR2 YFSETQ.

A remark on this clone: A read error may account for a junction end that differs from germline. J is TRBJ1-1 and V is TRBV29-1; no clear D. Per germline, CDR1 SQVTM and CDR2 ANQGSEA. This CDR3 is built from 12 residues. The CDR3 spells CSVERVNTEAFF. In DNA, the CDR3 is TGCAGTGTTGAGCGGGTGAACACTGAAGCTTTCTTT.

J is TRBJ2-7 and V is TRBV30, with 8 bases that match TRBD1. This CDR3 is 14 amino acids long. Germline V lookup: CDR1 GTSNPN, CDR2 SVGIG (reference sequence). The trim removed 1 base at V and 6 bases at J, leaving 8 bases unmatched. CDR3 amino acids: CAWSGDRGVGEQYF. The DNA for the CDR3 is TGTGCCTGGAGTGGAGACAGGGGAGTGGGCGAGCAGTACTTC.

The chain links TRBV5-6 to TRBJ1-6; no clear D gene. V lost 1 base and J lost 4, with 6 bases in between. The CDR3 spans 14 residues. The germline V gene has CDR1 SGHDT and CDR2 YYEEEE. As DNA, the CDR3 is TGTGCCAGCAGCTTGAGAGAGTATAATTCACCCCTCCACTTT. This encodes CASSLREYNSPLHF.

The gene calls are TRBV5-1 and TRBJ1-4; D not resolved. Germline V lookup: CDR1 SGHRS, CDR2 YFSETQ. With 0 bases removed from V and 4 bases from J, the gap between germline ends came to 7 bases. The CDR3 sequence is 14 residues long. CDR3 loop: CASSLDQLNEKLFF. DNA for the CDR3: TGCGCCAGCAGCTTGGATCAACTTAATGAAAAACTGTTTTTT. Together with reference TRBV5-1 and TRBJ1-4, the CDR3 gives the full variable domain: KAGVTQTPRYLIKTRGQQVTLSCSPISGHRSVSWYQQTPGQGLQFLFEYFSETQRNKGNFPGRFSGRQFSNSRSEMNVSTLELGDSALYLCASSLDQLNEKLFFGSGTQLSVL.

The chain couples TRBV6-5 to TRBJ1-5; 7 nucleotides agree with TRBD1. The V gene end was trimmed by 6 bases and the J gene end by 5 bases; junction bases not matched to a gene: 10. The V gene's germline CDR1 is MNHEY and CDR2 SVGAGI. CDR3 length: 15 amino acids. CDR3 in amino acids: CASRPDRERDQPQHF. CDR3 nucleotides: TGTGCCAGCAGACCCGACAGGGAAAGGGATCAGCCCCAGCATTTT.

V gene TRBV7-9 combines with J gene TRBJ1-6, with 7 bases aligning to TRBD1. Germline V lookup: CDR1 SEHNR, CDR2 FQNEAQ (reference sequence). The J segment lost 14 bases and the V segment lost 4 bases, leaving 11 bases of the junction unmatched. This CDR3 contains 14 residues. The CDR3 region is CASSSRRGNSALHF. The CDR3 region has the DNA TGTGCCAGCAGCTCTCGCAGGGGGAATTCGGCCCTCCACTTT.

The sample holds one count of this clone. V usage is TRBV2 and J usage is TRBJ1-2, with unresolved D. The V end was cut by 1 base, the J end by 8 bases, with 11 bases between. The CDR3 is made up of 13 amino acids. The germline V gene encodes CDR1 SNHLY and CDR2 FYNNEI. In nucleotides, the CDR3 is TGTGCCAGCAGTGAAGGCGGTGGTGCCGGCTACACCTTC. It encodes CASSEGGGAGYTF.

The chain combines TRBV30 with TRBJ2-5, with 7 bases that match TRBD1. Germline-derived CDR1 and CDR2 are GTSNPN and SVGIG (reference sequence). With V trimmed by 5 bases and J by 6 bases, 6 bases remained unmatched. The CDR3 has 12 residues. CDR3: CAWSGQEKTQYF. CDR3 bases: TGTGCCTGGTCTGGACAGGAAAAGACCCAGTACTTC.